What follows are 8 T cell receptor beta chains derived from one specimen sequenced in a study of T cells in Graves' hyperthyroidism and ophthalmopathy. Amplified TCR beta CDR3 regions came from RNA transcripts. With the HTBI primer set, the TCR CDR3 went through a first round of RT-PCR. TCRdb analysed the multiplex PCR reads with MiXCR anew, one entry per CDR3 protein. The sample has hundreds of thousands of distinct CDR3 sequences; less than 20% are singletons. The sample taken for sequencing was blood. These receptors were collected from a man aged 40-50 years with Graves' ophthalmopathy.

This clonotype appeared a few times. The CDR3 region is CSADLGLAGDEQFF. The CDR3 DNA follows: TGCAGTGCCGACCTGGGACTAGCGGGCGATGAGCAGTTCTTC. The chain has TRBV20-1 and TRBJ2-1; TRBD2 agrees at 12 bases. The germline gives CDR1 DFQATT, CDR2 SNEGSKA (reference sequence). The CDR3 loop spans 14 amino acids. V lost 6 bases to trimming and J lost 8 bases; unmatched junction nucleotides: 8.

At least ten counts were recorded for this clonotype. The rearrangement links TRBV11-2 to TRBJ1-1; D unresolved. The CDR3 is made up of 15 amino acids. V lost 0 bases, J lost 0 bases, and 8 bases lay in between. The V gene's germline CDR1 is SGHAT and CDR2 FQNNGV. For the CDR3, the DNA is TGTGCCAGCAGCTTAGATCGTGGGGTGAACACTGAAGCTTTCTTT. Amino acid sequence: CASSLDRGVNTEAFF.

This clonotype came up many times. This rearrangement joins TRBV7-8 to TRBJ2-2; the D is unclear. Germline V gives CDR1 SGHVS, CDR2 FQNEAQ. CDR3 size: 12 residues. The ends were cut back, 7 bases at V and 3 bases at J, with 6 bases in the middle. CDR3 in DNA: TGTGCCAGCACCCAGTACACCGGGGAGCTGTTTTTT. Its protein product is CASTQYTGELFF.

The rearrangement joins TRBV6-1 to TRBJ1-1; TRBD1 might be the D (6 bases). Germline lookup yields CDR1 MNHNS and CDR2 SASEGT. The CDR3 contains 14 residues. V was cut by 6 bases and J by 2 bases, with 13 bases left in between. The CDR3 spells CASSDRSSNTEAFF. The CDR3 DNA is TGTGCCAGCAGCGACAGGTCGTCTAACACTGAAGCTTTCTTT.

This clonotype was seen repeatedly, ten times or more. The chain links TRBV5-1 to TRBJ2-7; D perhaps matches TRBD1 (6 bases). Germline V gene data show CDR1 as SGHRS and CDR2 as YFSETQ. The V gene lost 4 bases and the J gene lost 2 bases, with 13 bases spanning the gap. The CDR3 consists of 14 residues. CDR3 sequence: CASSGGSGAYEQYF. Written as DNA, the CDR3 is TGCGCCAGCAGCGGGGGTTCAGGGGCCTACGAGCAGTACTTC.

DNA of the CDR3: TGCGCCAGCAGCTCAGGACAGGGGTATAATTCACCCCTCCACTTT. Its protein is CASSSGQGYNSPLHF. V usage is TRBV5-1 and J usage is TRBJ1-6; 9 bases are shared with TRBD1. Trimming at V came to 3 bases and at J to 4 bases, leaving 2 bases not matched to a gene. The CDR3 runs 15 residues. The germline V gene has CDR1 SGHRS and CDR2 YFSETQ.

This chain connects TRBV2 to TRBJ1-5; TRBD1 matches at 9 bases. Trimming removed 5 bases from V and 6 bases from J; junction bases left unmatched: 5. The V gene's germline CDR1 is SNHLY and CDR2 FYNNEI. This CDR3 contains 14 residues. The CDR3 loop is CASSYIQGAQPQHF. DNA of the CDR3: TGTGCCAGCAGTTACATACAGGGGGCTCAGCCCCAGCATTTT.

The V gene is TRBV5-1, the J gene TRBJ2-6; TRBD2 aligns across 14 bases. V shed 4 bases, J shed 3 bases, and the junction held 6 bases outside the gene matches. Germline V gives CDR1 SGHRS, CDR2 YFSETQ. The CDR3 length is 18 residues. The DNA for the CDR3 is TGCGCCAGCAGCCCCGGGACTAGCGGGAGAGGTGGGGCCAACGTCCTGACTTTC. Protein sequence: CASSPGTSGRGGANVLTF.